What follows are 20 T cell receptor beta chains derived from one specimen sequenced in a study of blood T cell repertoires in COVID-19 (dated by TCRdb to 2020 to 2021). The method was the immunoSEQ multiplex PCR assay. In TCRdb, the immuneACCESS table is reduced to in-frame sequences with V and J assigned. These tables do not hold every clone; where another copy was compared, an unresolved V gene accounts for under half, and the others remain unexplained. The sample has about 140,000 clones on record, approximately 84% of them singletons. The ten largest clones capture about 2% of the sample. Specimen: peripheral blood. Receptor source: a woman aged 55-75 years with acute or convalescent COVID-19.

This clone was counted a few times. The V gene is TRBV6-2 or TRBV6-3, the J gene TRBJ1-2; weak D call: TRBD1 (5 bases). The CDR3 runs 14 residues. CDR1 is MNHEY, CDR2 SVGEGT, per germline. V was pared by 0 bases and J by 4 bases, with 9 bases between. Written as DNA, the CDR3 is TGTGCCAGCAGTTACTCGGGGCAGACCTATGGCTACACCTTC. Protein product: CASSYSGQTYGYTF.

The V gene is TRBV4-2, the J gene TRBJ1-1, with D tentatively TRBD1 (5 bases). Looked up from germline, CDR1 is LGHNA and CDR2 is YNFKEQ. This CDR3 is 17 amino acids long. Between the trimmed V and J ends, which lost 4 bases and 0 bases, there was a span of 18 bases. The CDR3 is CASSPRDSYSVNTEAFF. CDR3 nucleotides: TGTGCCAGCAGCCCTAGGGACTCCTACTCCGTGAACACTGAAGCTTTCTTT.

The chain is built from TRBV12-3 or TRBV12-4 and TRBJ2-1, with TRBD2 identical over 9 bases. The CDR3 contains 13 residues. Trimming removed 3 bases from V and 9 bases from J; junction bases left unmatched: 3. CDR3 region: CASSFSGSIEQFF. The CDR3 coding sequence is TGTGCCAGCAGTTTTAGCGGGAGCATTGAGCAGTTCTTC.

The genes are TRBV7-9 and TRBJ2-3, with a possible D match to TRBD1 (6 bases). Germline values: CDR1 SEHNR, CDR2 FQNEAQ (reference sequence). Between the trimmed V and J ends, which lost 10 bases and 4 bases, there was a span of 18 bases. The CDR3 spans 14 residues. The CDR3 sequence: CATRKRGRPDTQYF. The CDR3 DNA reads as TGTGCCACTAGAAAAAGGGGGAGACCAGATACGCAGTATTTT. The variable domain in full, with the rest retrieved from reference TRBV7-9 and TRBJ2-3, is DTGVSQNPRHKITKRGQNVTFRCDPISEHNRLYWYRQTLGQGPEFLTYFQNEAQLEKSRLLSDRFSAERPKGSFSTLEIQRTEQGDSAMYLCATRKRGRPDTQYFGPGTRLTVL.

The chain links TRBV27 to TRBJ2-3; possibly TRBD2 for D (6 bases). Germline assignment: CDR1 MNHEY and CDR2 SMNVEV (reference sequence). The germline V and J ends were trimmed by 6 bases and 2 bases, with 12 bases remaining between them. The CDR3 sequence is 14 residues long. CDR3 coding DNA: TGTGCCAGCAGATCGGGAGCCGTCACAGATACGCAGTATTTT. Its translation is CASRSGAVTDTQYF.

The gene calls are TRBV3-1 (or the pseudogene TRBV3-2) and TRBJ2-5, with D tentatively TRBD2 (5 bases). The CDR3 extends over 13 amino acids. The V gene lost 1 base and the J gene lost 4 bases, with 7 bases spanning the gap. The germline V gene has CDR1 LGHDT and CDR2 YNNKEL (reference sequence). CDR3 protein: CASSQAGRETQYF. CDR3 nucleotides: TGTGCCAGCAGCCAAGCGGGAAGAGAGACCCAGTACTTC.

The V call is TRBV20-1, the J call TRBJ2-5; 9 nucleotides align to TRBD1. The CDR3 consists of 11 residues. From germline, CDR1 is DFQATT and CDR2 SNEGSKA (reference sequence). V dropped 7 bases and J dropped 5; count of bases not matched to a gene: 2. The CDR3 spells CSGQGEETQYF. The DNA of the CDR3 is TGCAGTGGACAGGGGGAGGAGACCCAGTACTTC.

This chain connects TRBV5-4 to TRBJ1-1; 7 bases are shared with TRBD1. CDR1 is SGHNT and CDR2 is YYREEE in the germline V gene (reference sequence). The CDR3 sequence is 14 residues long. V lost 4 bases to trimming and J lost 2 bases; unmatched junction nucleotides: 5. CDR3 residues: CASSGRGPNTEAFF. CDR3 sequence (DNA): TGTGCCAGCAGCGGTAGGGGGCCAAACACTGAAGCTTTCTTT. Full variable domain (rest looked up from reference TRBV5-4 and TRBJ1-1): ETGVTQSPTHLIKTRGQQVTLRCSSQSGHNTVSWYQQALGQGPQFIFQYYREEENGRGNFPPRFSGLQFPNYSSELNVNALELDDSALYLCASSGRGPNTEAFFGQGTRLTVV.

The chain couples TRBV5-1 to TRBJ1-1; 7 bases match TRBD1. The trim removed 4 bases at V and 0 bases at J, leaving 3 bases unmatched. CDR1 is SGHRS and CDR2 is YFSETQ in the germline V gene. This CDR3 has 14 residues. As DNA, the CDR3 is TGCGCCAGCAGCCCAGGGACAGTGAACACTGAAGCTTTCTTT. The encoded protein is CASSPGTVNTEAFF.

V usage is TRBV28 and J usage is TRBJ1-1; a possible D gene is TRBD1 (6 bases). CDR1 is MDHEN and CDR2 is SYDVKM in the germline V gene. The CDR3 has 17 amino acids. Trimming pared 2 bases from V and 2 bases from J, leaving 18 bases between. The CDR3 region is CASSLRGLGAENTEAFF. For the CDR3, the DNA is TGTGCCAGCAGTTTAAGGGGGTTGGGGGCGGAAAACACTGAAGCTTTCTTT.

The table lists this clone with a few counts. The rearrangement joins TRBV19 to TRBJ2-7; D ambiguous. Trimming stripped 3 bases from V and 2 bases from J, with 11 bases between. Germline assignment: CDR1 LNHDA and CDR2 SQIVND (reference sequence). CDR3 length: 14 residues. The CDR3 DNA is TGTGCCAGTAGTATCGGTCAGCGAACCTACGAGCAGTACTTC. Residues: CASSIGQRTYEQYF. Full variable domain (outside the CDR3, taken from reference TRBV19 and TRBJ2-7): DGGITQSPKYLFRKEGQNVTLSCEQNLNHDAMYWYRQDPGQGLRLIYYSQIVNDFQKGDIAEGYSVSREKKESFPLTVTSAQKNPTAFYLCASSIGQRTYEQYFGPGTRLTVT.

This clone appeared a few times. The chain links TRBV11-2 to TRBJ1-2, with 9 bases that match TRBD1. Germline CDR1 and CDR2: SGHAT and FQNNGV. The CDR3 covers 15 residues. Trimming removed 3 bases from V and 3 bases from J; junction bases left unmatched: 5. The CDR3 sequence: CASSFTGGSYYGYTF. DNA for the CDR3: TGTGCCAGCAGCTTTACAGGGGGCAGTTACTATGGCTACACCTTC. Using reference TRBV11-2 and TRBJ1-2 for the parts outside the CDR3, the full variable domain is EAGVAQSPRYKIIEKRQSVAFWCNPISGHATLYWYQQILGQGPKLLIQFQNNGVVDDSQLPKDRFSAERLKGVDSTLKIQPAKLEDSAVYLCASSFTGGSYYGYTFGSGTRLTVV.

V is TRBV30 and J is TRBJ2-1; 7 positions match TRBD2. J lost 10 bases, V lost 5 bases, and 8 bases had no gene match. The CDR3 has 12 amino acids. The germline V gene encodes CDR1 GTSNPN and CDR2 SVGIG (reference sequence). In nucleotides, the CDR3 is TGTGCCTGGGGGAGGGACTCTTCAGAGCAGTTCTTC. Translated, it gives CAWGRDSSEQFF.

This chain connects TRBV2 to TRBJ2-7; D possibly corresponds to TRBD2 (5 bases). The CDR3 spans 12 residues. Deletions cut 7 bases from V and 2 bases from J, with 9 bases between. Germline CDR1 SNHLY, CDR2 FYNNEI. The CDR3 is CASNRGTYEQYF. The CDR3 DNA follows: TGTGCCAGCAATCGGGGAACCTACGAGCAGTACTTC.

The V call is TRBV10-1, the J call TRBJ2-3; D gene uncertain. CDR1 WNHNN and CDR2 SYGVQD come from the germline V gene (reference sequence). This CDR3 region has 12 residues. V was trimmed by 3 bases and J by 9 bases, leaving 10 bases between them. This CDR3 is CASSEERRTQYF. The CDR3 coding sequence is TGCGCCAGCAGTGAAGAGCGTAGGACGCAGTATTTT.

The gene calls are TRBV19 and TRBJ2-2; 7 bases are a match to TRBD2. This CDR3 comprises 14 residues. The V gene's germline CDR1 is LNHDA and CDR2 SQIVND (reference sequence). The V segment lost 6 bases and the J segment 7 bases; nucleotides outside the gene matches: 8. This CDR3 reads CASSQRTSVGELFF. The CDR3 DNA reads TGTGCCAGTAGCCAAAGAACTAGCGTCGGGGAGCTGTTTTTT.

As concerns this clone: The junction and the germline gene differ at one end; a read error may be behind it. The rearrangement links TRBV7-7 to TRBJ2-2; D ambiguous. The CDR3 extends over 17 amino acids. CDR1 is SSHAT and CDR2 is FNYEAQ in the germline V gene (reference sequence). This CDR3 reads CASSPRVVRSNTGELFF. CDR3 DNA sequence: TGTGCTAGCAGCCCACGGGTAGTAAGGTCGAACACCGGGGAGCTGTTTTTT.

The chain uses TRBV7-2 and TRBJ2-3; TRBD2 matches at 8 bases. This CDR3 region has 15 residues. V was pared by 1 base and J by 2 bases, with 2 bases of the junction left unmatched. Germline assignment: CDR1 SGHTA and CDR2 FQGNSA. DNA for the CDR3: TGTGCCAGCAGCTTAGTTAGCGGGGTCACAGATACGCAGTATTTT. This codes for CASSLVSGVTDTQYF.

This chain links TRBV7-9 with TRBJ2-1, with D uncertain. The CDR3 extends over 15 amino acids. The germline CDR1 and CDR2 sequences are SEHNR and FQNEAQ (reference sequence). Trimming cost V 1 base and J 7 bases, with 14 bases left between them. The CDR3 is CASSLEVVLINEQFF. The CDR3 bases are TGTGCCAGCAGCTTAGAGGTGGTACTAATTAATGAGCAGTTCTTC.

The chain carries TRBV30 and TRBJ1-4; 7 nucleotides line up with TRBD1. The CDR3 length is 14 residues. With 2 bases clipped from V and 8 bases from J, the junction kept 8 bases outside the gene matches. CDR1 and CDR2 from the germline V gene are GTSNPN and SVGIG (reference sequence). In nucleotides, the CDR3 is TGTGCCTGGAGTATCGGGACAGCAGACGAAAAACTGTTTTTT. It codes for CAWSIGTADEKLFF.